The present entry profiles one TCR beta chain with its context. Its antigen remains unidentified. One base away there is no much larger clone; base qualities are not given. These data originate in a study of long-term antiretroviral therapy in people with HIV (dated by TCRdb to 2022 to 2024). Broadly, across the study: The earliest samples were collected about a decade before the 2015 WHO recommendation for immediate ART, when ART was typically delayed until CD4 counts fell. From fewer than 35 adults with confirmed HIV infection, the cohort provided 192 cryopreserved PBMC samples, gathered serially across a mean of about six years (range 1-12). This retrospective serial study examined whether starting ART and sustained HIV suppression were associated with changes in the composition and diversity of the TRB repertoire in peripheral blood. About 40% of the roughly 30 participants with HIV were female. No cross-contamination during QIAcube processing was shown when test extractions of a monoclonal T-cell line were performed alongside some 33 polyclonal samples. Broader findings and caveats from the paper: The samples span the years 2004 to 2017, and the ART regimens used at that time may not be as effective as current regimens. At every time point, the repertoire was dominated by expanded TRB clones first identified before ART initiation, although this dominance fluctuated and, in many PLHIV, declined after ART. Since PBMC availability was limited, sequencing covered only the TCR beta chain, with no alpha chain pairing. A significant increase in TRB diversity was found to be associated with ART initiation, although TRB diversity was observed to remain significantly below that of transplant donor controls even after long-term ART. Because pre-ART samples had limited cell numbers, profiling was done on unsorted PBMC rather than on sorted CD4+ and CD8+ T cells. Compared with controls, HIV repertoires had narrower CDR3 length ranges, and the network structure pointed to an antigen-experienced repertoire that shifted only slightly toward naive after ART. Inferences about post-ART repertoire changes are limited because no data were available on ART adherence, viral resistance or therapy changes.

CDR1 SGHTA and CDR2 FQGTGA are derived from the germline V gene. The CDR3 sequence holds 14 residues, the cysteine and phenylalanine included. Kept here is only the CDR3 DNA, which spans 42 bases and is read in frame from base 1. Trimming removed 5 bases from V and 9 bases from J; the gene matches leave 9 bases unexplained. Inclusion was restricted to participants for whom at least one PBMC sample before ART initiation and at least two post-ART samples were available. Treatment was received in the United States of America by all participants with HIV. Cryopreserved samples of about 0.95-10 million PBMC were thawed and washed before DNA extraction. At the time of the earliest PBMC sample for each participant with HIV, ages ranged from roughly 23 to 60 years. Per participant, PBMC samples came from 1-4 timepoints prior to ART initiation and 2-8 timepoints following ART initiation, for a median of 7 samples. Serial HIV viral load, CD4+ T-cell count, ART history and demographic data were obtained for every participant. Using a Qiagen kit on a QIAcube, genomic DNA was extracted from unsorted PBMC, with samples processed in batches of 12.

Sequencing of the TRB variable region was done with the immunoSEQ hsTCRB v3.0 assay at survey level resolution. A depth of 40,000-50,000 T-cell genomes per sample was targeted for TRB sequencing. An Illumina MiSeq with a v3 150-cycle kit was used to sequence the pooled TRB libraries. Processing in the source paper ran as follows. Repertoire analysis was performed in R inside a reproducible Nextflow workflow that covered QC, data transformation and analysis. LymphoSeq2, an R package for exploring AIRR-Seq data, was used to implement custom analyses. Four samples yielding fewer than 5000 total TRB sequences were excluded, leaving about 190 analyzed HIV repertoires. Of the 188 retained HIV repertoires, over 55 were collected before and roughly 130 after ART initiation. Each repertoire was downsampled to 5000 TRB nucleotide sequences, and summary statistics were averaged across 100 downsampling iterations. TRB sequences were retained for analysis only if CDR3 regions of at least seven amino acids were present. Diversity was measured with a Shannon entropy-derived clonality score and the Gini coefficient. In the repertoire networks, any two of the top 5000 CDR3 amino acid sequences were linked whenever the two sequences differed by an edit distance of one. GLIPH2 predicted antigen specificity groups and MHC restriction for TRB CDR3 amino acid sequences. CDR3 amino acid sequences were matched against VDJdb and McPAS-TCR to flag known CMV, EBV, HIV or tissue antigen associations. Pre-ART, post-ART and control groups were compared with Wilcoxon signed-rank tests and Holm-Bonferroni correction. Here the immuneACCESS table is served through TCRdb, limited to in-frame sequences with V and J called. Missing clones are a known gap in these copies; in checked studies unresolved V genes cover under half, and the rest lacks a known reason. The V and J calls and clone size are taken from that table; D and trimming were inferred from the DNA. Within this sample are 30,000 to 35,000 clones, with more than 60% of them counted one time only. 7.5% to 9.5% of the sample belongs to the ten largest clones.

The clonotype was recovered from a woman aged 45-65 years with HIV. Material: unsorted PBMCs, obtained 3.1 years after starting antiretroviral therapy. The rearrangement combines TRBV7-3 with TRBJ2-1; 8 bases in between match TRBD2. The CDR3 has the sequence CASSRGLGVGEQFF. The DNA sequence is as follows: TGTGCCAGCAGCCGGGGACTAGGGGTGGGTGAGCAGTTCTTC. The CDR3 plus the reference TRBV7-3 and TRBJ2-1 genes for the other parts give the full variable domain: GAGVSQTPSNKVTEKGKYVELRCDPISGHTALYWYRQSLGQGPEFLIYFQGTGAADDSGLPNDRFFAVRPEGSVSTLKIQRTERGDSAVYLCASSRGLGVGEQFFGPGTRLTVL.